This T cell receptor beta chain was recovered during a study of identifying expanded T cells in peripheral blood. Study-wide findings and caveats: Across healthy donors, higher total template counts meant significantly greater roughly 2-week count variance.

CDR1 is LGHNA and CDR2 is YSLEER in the germline V gene. Trimming took 2 bases from V and 0 from J, leaving 17 bases between them. The CDR3 contains 17 residues. The data were produced by immunoSEQ multiplex PCR, yet TCRdb's version contains in-frame clones alone and is incomplete. The table records approximately 56,000 clones, approximately 82% of them present only once. Concerning this clone: Its target is unknown.

The sample consisted of blood. The V gene is TRBV4-3, the J gene TRBJ2-7, with D possibly matching TRBD2 (7 bases). The sequence was collected from a person aged 18-70 years in good health. CDR3 protein: CASSQKGGGGASYEQYF. The CDR3 DNA reads as TGCGCCAGCAGCCAAAAGGGGGGCGGGGGCGCCTCCTACGAGCAGTACTTC.